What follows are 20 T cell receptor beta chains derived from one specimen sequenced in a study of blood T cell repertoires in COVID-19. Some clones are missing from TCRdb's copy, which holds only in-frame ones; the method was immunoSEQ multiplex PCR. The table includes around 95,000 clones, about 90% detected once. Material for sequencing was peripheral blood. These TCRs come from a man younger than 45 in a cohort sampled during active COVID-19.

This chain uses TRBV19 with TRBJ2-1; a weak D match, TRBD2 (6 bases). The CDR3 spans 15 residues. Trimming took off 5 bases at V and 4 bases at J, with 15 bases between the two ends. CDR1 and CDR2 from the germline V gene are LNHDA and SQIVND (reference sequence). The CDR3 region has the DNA TGTGCCAGTAGTCCCCTGTGGGGGGAGTACAATGAGCAGTTCTTC. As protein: CASSPLWGEYNEQFF.

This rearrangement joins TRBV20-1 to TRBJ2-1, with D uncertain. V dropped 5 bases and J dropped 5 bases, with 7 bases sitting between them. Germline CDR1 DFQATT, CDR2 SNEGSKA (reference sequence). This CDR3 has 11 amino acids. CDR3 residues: CSAEYNNEQFF. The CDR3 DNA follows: TGCAGTGCTGAGTATAACAATGAGCAGTTCTTC.

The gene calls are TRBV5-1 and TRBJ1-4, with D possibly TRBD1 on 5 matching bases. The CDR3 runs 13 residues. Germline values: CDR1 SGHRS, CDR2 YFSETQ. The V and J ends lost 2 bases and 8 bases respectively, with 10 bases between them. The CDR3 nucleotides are TGCGCCAGCAGCTTTACTGGACAAGAAAAACTGTTTTTT. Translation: CASSFTGQEKLFF.

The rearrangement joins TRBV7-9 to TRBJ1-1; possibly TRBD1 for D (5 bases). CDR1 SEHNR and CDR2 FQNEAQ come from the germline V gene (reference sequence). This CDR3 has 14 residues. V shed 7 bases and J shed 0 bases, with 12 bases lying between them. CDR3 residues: CASTPGTVNTEAFF. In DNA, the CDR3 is TGTGCCAGCACACCCGGGACTGTGAACACTGAAGCTTTCTTT.

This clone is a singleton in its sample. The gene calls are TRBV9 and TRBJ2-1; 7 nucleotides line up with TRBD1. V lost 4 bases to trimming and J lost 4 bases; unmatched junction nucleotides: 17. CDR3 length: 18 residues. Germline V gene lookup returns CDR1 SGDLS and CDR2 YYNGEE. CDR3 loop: CASSTATGNTHVYNEQFF. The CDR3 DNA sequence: TGTGCCAGCAGCACAGCGACAGGGAACACTCACGTATACAATGAGCAGTTCTTC.

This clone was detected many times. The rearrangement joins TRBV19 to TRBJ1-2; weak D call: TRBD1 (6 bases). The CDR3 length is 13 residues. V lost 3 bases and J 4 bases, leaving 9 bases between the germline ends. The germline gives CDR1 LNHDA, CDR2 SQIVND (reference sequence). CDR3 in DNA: TGTGCCAGTAGTATTTCAGGGGCCTATGGCTACACCTTC. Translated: CASSISGAYGYTF.

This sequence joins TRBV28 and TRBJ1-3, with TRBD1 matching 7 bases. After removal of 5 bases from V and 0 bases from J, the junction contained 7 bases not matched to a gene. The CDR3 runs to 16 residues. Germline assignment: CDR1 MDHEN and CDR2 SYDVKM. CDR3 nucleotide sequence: TGTGCCAGCAGTCTCTCAGACAGGGCCTCTGGAAACACCATATATTTT. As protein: CASSLSDRASGNTIYF. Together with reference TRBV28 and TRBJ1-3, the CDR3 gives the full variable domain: DVKVTQSSRYLVKRTGEKVFLECVQDMDHENMFWYRQDPGLGLRLIYFSYDVKMKEKGDIPEGYSVSREKKERFSLILESASTNQTSMYLCASSLSDRASGNTIYFGEGSWLTVV.

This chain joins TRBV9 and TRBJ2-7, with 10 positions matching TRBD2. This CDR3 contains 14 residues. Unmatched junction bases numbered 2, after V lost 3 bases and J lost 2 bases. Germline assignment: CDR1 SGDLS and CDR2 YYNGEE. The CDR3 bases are TGTGCCAGCAGCGCGGGACTAGCGCCCTACGAGCAGTACTTC. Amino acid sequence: CASSAGLAPYEQYF.

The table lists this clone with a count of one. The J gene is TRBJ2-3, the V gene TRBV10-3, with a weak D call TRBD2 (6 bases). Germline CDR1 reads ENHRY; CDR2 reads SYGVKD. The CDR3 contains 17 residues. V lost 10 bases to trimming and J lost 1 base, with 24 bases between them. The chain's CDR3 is CATMGRLTEGGTDTQYF. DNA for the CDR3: TGTGCCACCATGGGCAGGCTGACGGAGGGCGGCACAGATACGCAGTATTTT.

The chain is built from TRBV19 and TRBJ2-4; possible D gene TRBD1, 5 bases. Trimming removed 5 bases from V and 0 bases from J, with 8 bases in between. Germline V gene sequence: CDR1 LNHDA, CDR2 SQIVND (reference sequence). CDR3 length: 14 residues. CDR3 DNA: TGTGCCAGTAGTCCCCAGGGAGCCAAAAACATTCAGTACTTC. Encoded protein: CASSPQGAKNIQYF.

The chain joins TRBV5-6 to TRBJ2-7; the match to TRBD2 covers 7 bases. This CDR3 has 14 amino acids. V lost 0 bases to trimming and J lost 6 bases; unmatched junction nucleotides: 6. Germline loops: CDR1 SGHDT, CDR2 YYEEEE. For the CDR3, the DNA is TGTGCCAGCAGCTTGGGGCTAGCGGTTTTCGAGCAGTACTTC. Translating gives CASSLGLAVFEQYF.

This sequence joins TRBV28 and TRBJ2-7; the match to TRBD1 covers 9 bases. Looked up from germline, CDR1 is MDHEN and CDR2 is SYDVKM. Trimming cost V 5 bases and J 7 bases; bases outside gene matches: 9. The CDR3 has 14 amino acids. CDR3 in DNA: TGTGCCAGCAGTGTACCGGGACAGGGTGTGGAGCAGTACTTC. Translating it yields CASSVPGQGVEQYF. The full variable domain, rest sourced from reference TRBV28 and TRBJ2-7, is DVKVTQSSRYLVKRTGEKVFLECVQDMDHENMFWYRQDPGLGLRLIYFSYDVKMKEKGDIPEGYSVSREKKERFSLILESASTNQTSMYLCASSVPGQGVEQYFGPGTRLTVT.

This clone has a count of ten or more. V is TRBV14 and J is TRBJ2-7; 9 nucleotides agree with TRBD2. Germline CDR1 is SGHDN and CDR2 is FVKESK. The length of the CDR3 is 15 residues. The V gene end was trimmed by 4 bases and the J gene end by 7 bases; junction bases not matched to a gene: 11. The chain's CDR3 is CASSPFAGGAVEQYF. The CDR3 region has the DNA TGTGCCAGCAGCCCCTTTGCGGGGGGGGCTGTGGAGCAGTACTTC.

CDR3 DNA sequence: TGTGCCAGCAGCTTAAGTCGGGCGGGCTATGGCTACACCTTC. Protein sequence: CASSLSRAGYGYTF. This rearrangement joins TRBV7-2 to TRBJ1-2; D not certain. The germline gives CDR1 SGHTA, CDR2 FQGNSA. Trimming took 2 bases from V and 4 from J, leaving 11 bases between them. The CDR3 totals 14 residues.

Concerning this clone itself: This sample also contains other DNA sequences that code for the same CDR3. CDR3: CASSFEGLFGNTIYF. The DNA of the CDR3 is TGTGCCAGCAGCTTCGAGGGTTTATTCGGAAACACCATATATTTT. V gene TRBV5-4 combines with J gene TRBJ1-3; no firm D call. CDR3 length: 15 residues. The germline CDR1 and CDR2 sequences are SGHNT and YYREEE (reference sequence). The V and J ends lost 2 bases and 4 bases respectively, with 13 bases between them.

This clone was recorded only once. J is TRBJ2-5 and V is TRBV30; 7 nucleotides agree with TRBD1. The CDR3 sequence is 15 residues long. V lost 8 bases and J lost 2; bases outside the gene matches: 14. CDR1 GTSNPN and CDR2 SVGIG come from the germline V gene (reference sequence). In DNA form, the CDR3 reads TGTGCCGGGGAGAAGGGACAGCAGTTACAAGAGACCCAGTACTTC. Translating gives CAGEKGQQLQETQYF.

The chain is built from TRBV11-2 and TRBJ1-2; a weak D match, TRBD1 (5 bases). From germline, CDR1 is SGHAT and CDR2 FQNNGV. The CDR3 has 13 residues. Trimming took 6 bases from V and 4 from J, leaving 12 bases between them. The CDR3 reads CASRRTGGYGYTF. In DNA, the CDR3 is TGTGCCAGCAGACGAACGGGGGGCTATGGCTACACCTTC. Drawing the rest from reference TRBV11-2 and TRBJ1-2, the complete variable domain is EAGVAQSPRYKIIEKRQSVAFWCNPISGHATLYWYQQILGQGPKLLIQFQNNGVVDDSQLPKDRFSAERLKGVDSTLKIQPAKLEDSAVYLCASRRTGGYGYTFGSGTRLTVV.

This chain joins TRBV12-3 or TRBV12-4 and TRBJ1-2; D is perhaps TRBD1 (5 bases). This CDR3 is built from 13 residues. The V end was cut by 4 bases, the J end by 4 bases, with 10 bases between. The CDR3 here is CASSSGTFYGYTF. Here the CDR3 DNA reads TGTGCCAGCAGTTCGGGGACTTTCTATGGCTACACCTTC.

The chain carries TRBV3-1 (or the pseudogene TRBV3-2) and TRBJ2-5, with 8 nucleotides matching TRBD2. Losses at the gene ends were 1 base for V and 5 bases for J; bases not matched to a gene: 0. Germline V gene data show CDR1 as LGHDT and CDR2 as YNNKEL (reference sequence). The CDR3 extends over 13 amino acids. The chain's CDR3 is CASSQAGGETQYF. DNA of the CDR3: TGTGCCAGCAGCCAAGCGGGGGGGGAGACCCAGTACTTC.

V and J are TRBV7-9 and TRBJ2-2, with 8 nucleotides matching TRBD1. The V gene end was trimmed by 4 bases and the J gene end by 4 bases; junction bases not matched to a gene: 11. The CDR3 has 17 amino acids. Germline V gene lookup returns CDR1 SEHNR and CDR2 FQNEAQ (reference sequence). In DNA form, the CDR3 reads TGTGCCAGCAGCTCATTTGATGGACAGGGTGGCACCGGGGAGCTGTTTTTT. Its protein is CASSSFDGQGGTGELFF.